These T cell receptor beta chains were read from a single sample in a study of blood T cells in healthy people across ages. TCRdb ran MiXCR on the 5' RACE reads and lists one entry per CDR3 protein. The sample has approximately 1,100,000 distinct CDR3 sequences; more than 40% are singletons. The sample comprised blood. The receptors were sampled from a woman aged 55-70 years in good health. Each CDR3 is given with its conserved first and last residue. The D gene is left open where the match is weak. Clone size is stated in some rows and not others, as once, few, many or a class when expanded.

j_call v_call clone_size d_call cdr3_aa cdr3_nt
TRBJ1-4 TRBV6-6 - - CASSYLGRSNEKLFF TGTGCCAGCAGTTACCTGGGACGGAGCAATGAAAAACTGTTTTTT
TRBJ2-1 TRBV20-1 few - CSARGLSYNEQFF TGCAGTGCTAGAGGCCTTTCATACAATGAGCAGTTCTTC
TRBJ2-1 TRBV29-1 - TRBD2 CSVVRTSGSDEQFF TGCAGCGTTGTCAGGACTAGCGGGAGTGATGAGCAGTTCTTC
TRBJ2-2 TRBV20-1 - - CSANGPNTGELFF TGCAGTGCTAACGGACCAAACACCGGGGAGCTGTTTTTT
TRBJ1-2 TRBV27 few TRBD1 CASSSWGQGLDGYTF TGTGCCAGCAGTTCGTGGGGACAGGGGCTAGACGGCTACACCTTC
TRBJ2-7 TRBV20-1 - - CSARGSGAYEQYF TGCAGTGCTAGAGGGTCCGGAGCGTACGAGCAGTACTTC
TRBJ2-1 TRBV24-1 - - CATSRIGEWNEQFF TGTGCCACCAGTAGAATTGGCGAGTGGAATGAGCAGTTCTTC
TRBJ2-6 TRBV20-1 - TRBD2 CSASRSGRAPGANVLTF TGCAGTGCTAGTCGGAGCGGGAGGGCCCCTGGGGCCAACGTCCTGACTTTC
TRBJ1-5 TRBV27 - TRBD1 CASSDRGGAWPQHF TGTGCCAGCAGCGACAGGGGGGGTGCGTGGCCCCAGCATTTT
TRBJ2-3 TRBV30 - TRBD2 CAWSKGLAGETTDTQYF TGTGCCTGGAGTAAGGGACTAGCGGGAGAAACGACAGATACGCAGTATTTT
TRBJ2-7 TRBV28 - - CASSREGTRAYEQYF TGTGCCAGCAGCCGCGAAGGGACGCGTGCCTACGAGCAGTACTTC
TRBJ2-1 TRBV12-3/TRBV12-4 few - CASSSGEQFF TGTGCCAGCAGCTCCGGGGAGCAGTTCTTC
TRBJ2-7 TRBV27 - TRBD2 CASSLFFGQGRTSGKTYEQYF TGTGCCAGCAGTTTATTCTTCGGACAGGGCCGGACTAGCGGGAAAACCTACGAGCAGTACTTC
TRBJ2-1 TRBV20-1 - TRBD2 CSARDRGRLAGPNEQFF TGCAGTGCTAGAGATAGGGGCCGGCTAGCGGGGCCCAATGAGCAGTTCTTC
TRBJ2-6 TRBV6-2/TRBV6-3 - TRBD2 CASSDRGGTGANVLTF TGTGCCAGCAGCGATCGCGGGGGGACTGGGGCCAACGTCCTGACTTTC
TRBJ2-5 TRBV11-2 - TRBD2 CASSPRLGAGGGNEQYF TGTGCCAGCAGCCCGAGATTGGGAGCGGGAGGCGGGAATGAGCAGTACTTC
TRBJ2-5 TRBV20-1 few TRBD2 CSARDPRLAGETQYF TGCAGTGCTAGAGATCCCCGACTAGCGGGAGAGACCCAGTACTTC
TRBJ2-6 TRBV10-3 few - CATPGVGANVLTF TGTGCCACCCCAGGGGTTGGGGCCAACGTCCTGACTTTC
TRBJ1-2 TRBV9 - - CASSYDSTPYKYGYTF TGTGCCAGCAGCTACGACTCCACCCCGTACAAATATGGCTACACCTTC
TRBJ2-1 TRBV7-8 - TRBD2 CASSPSGRLNEQFF TGTGCCAGCAGCCCTAGCGGGAGGTTAAATGAGCAGTTCTTC
TRBJ2-1 TRBV5-1 few TRBD2 CASSAGLAGNNEQFF TGCGCCAGCAGCGCGGGACTAGCGGGAAACAATGAGCAGTTCTTC
TRBJ2-3 TRBV5-1 - - CASSSTSTSTDTQYF TGCGCCAGCAGTTCTACTAGCACTAGCACAGATACGCAGTATTTT
TRBJ1-4 TRBV20-1 few - CSARDGRNEKLFF TGCAGTGCTAGAGATGGCAGGAATGAAAAACTGTTTTTT
TRBJ2-2 TRBV10-3 - - CAISVGGELFF TGTGCCATCAGTGTCGGCGGGGAGCTGTTTTTT
TRBJ2-7 TRBV29-1 few TRBD2 CSVMVAGDGVQYF TGCAGCGTTATGGTAGCGGGAGATGGTGTGCAGTACTTC
TRBJ2-3 TRBV2 - TRBD2 CASRRLAGGSGTDTQYF TGTGCCAGCAGGCGACTAGCGGGAGGGAGCGGCACAGATACGCAGTATTTT
TRBJ1-4 TRBV4-1 - - CASSQEGAKLFF TGCGCCAGCAGCCAAGAGGGGGCGAAACTGTTTTTT
TRBJ2-3 TRBV15 - - CATSRAGGGSDTQYF TGTGCCACCAGCAGGGCCGGGGGAGGTTCAGATACGCAGTATTTT
TRBJ2-7 TRBV6-1 - TRBD1 CASRPRGRFGIEQYF TGTGCCAGCAGACCTAGGGGGCGATTCGGGATCGAGCAGTACTTC